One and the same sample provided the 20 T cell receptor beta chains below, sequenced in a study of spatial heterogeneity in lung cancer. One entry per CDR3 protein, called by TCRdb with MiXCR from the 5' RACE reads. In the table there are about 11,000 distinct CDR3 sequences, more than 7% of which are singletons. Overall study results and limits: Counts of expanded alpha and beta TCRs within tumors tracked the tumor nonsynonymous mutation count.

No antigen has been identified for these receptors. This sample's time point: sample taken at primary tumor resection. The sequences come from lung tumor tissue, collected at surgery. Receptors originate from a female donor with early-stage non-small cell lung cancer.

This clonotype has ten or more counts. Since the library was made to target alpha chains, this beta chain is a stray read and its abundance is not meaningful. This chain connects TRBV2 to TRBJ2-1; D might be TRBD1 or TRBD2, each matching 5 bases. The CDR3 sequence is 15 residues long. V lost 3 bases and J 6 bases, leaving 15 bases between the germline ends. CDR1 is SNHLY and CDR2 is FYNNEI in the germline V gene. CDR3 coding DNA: TGTGCCAGCAGTGAGTTGGGTGGGGGTTTCAATGAGCAGTTCTTC. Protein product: CASSELGGGFNEQFF.

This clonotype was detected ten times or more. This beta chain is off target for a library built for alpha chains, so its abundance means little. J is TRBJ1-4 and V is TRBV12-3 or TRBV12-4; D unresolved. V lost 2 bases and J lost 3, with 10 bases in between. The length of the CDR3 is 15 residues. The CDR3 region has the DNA TGTGCCAGCAGTTTACAGGTCGCAGCTAATGAAAAACTGTTTTTT. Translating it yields CASSLQVAANEKLFF.

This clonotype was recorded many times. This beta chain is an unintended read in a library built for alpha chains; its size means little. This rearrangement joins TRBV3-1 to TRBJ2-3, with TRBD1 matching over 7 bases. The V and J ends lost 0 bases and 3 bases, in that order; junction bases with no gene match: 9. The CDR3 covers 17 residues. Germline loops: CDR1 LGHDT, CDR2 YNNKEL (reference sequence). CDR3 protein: CASSQDSGGGRTDTQYF. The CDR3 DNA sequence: TGTGCCAGCAGCCAAGATTCAGGGGGTGGACGGACAGATACGCAGTATTTT.

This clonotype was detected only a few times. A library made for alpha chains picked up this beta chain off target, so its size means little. The CDR3 sequence is CASSFRTGDTGELFF. The DNA for the CDR3 is TGTGCCAGCAGTTTCCGGACAGGGGACACCGGGGAGCTGTTTTTT. The V call is TRBV2, the J call TRBJ2-2; 9 bases align to TRBD1. The CDR3 sequence is 15 residues long. The V segment lost 5 bases and the J segment 3 bases; nucleotides outside the gene matches: 4. Germline lookup yields CDR1 SNHLY and CDR2 FYNNEI.

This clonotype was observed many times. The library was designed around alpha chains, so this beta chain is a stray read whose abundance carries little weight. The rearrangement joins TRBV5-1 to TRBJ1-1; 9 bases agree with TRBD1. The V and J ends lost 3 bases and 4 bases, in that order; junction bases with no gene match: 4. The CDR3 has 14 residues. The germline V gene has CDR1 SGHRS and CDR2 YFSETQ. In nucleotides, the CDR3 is TGCGCCAGCAGCTACGGACAGGGGAGCACTGAAGCTTTCTTT. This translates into CASSYGQGSTEAFF.

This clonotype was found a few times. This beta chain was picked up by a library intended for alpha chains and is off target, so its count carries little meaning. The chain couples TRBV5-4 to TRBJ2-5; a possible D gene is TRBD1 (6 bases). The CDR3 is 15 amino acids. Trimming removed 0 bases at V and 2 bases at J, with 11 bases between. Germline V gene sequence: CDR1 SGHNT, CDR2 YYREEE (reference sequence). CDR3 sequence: CASSLDQGHQETQYF. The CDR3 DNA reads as TGTGCCAGCAGCTTGGACCAGGGGCATCAAGAGACCCAGTACTTC.

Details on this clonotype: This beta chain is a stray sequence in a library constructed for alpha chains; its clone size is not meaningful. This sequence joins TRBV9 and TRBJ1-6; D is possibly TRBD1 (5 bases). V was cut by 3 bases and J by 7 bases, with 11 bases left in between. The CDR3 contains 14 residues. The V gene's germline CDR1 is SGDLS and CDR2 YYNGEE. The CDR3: CASSGGGDNSPLHF. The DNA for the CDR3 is TGTGCCAGCAGCGGCGGAGGGGACAATTCACCCCTCCACTTT.

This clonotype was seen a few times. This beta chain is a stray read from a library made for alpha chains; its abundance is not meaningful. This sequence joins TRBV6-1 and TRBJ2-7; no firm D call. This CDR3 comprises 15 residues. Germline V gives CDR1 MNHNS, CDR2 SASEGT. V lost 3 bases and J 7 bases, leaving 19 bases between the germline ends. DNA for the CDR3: TGTGCCAGCAGTGAGCCCCGGAACTTTCCTACGGAGCAGTACTTC. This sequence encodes CASSEPRNFPTEQYF.

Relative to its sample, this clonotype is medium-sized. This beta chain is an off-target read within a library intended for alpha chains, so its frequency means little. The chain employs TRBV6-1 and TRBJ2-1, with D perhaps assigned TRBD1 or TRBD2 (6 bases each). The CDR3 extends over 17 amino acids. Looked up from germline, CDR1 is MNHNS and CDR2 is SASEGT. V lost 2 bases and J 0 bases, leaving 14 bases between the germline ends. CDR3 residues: CASSEFGGLSSYNEQFF. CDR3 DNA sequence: TGTGCCAGCAGTGAATTTGGGGGGCTTAGCTCCTACAATGAGCAGTTCTTC.

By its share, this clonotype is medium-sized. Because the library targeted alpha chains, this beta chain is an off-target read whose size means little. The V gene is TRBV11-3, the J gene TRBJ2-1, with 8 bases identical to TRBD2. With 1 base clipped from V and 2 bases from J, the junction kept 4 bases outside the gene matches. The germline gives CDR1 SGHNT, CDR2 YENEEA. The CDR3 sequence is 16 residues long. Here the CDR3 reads CASSLGAGAPYNEQFF. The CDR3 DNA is TGTGCCAGCAGCTTAGGAGCGGGAGCCCCCTACAATGAGCAGTTCTTC.

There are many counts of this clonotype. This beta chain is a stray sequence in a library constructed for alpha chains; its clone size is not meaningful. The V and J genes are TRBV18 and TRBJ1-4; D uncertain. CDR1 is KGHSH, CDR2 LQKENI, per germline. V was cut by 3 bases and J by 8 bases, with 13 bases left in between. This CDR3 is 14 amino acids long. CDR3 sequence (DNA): TGTGCCAGCTCACCCGCCGGGGTGGGAGAAAAACTGTTTTTT. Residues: CASSPAGVGEKLFF. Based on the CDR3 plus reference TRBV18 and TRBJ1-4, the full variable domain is NAGVMQNPRHLVRRRGQEARLRCSPMKGHSHVYWYRQLPEEGLKFMVYLQKENIIDESGMPKERFSAEFPKEGPSILRIQQVVRGDSAAYFCASSPAGVGEKLFFGSGTQLSVL.

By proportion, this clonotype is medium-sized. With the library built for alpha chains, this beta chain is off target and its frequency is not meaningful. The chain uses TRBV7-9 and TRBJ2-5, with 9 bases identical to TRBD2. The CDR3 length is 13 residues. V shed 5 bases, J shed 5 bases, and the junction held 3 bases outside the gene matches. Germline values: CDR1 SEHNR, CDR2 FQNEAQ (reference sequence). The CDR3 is CASSQRGEETQYF. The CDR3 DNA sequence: TGTGCCAGCAGCCAGCGGGGGGAGGAGACCCAGTACTTC. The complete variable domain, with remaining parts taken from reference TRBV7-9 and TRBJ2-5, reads DTGVSQNPRHKITKRGQNVTFRCDPISEHNRLYWYRQTLGQGPEFLTYFQNEAQLEKSRLLSDRFSAERPKGSFSTLEIQRTEQGDSAMYLCASSQRGEETQYFGPGTRLLVL.

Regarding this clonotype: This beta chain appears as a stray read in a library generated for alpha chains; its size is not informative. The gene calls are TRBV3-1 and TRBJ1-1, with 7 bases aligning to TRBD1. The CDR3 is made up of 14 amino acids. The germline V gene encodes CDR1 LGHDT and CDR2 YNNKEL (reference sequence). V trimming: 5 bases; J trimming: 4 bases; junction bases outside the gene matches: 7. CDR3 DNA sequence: TGTGCCAGCAGCTCAGGGGGGGTGGGCACTGAAGCTTTCTTT. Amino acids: CASSSGGVGTEAFF.

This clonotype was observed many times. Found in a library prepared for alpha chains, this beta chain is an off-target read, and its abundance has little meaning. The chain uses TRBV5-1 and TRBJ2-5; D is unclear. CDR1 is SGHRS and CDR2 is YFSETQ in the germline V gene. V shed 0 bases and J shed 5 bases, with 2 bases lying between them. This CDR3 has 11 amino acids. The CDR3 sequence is CASSLAETQYF. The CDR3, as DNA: TGCGCCAGCAGCTTGGCGGAGACCCAGTACTTC.

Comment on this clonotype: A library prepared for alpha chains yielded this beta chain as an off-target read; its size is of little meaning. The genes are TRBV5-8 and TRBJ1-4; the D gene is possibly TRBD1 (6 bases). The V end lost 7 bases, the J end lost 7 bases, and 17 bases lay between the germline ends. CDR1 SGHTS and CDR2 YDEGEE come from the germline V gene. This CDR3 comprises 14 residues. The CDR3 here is CASWVPGGSEKLFF. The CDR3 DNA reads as TGTGCCAGCTGGGTCCCGGGGGGCAGTGAAAAACTGTTTTTT.

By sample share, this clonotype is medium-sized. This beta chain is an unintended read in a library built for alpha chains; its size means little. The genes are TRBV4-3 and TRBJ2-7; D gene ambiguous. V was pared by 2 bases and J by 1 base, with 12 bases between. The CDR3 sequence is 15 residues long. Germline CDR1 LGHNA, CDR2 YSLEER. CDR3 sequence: CASSQNPTLSYEQYF. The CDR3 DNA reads TGCGCCAGCAGCCAAAACCCGACATTATCCTACGAGCAGTACTTC.

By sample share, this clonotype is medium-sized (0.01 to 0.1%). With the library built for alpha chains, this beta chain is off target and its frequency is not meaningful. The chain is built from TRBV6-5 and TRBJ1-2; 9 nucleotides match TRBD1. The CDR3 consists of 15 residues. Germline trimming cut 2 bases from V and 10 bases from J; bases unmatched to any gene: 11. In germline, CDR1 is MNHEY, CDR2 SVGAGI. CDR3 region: CASSYPGQGPSAYTF. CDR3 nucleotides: TGTGCCAGCAGTTACCCGGGACAGGGCCCTTCTGCCTACACCTTC.

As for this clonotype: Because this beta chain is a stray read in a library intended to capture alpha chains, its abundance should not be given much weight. The CDR3 reads CASRNSGKAADTQYF. CDR3 bases: TGTGCCAGCAGAAATAGCGGGAAGGCTGCAGATACGCAGTATTTT. The V and J genes are TRBV6-2 or TRBV6-3 and TRBJ2-3, with TRBD2 identical over 8 bases. Germline V gene sequence: CDR1 MNHEY, CDR2 SVGEGT. CDR3 size: 15 residues. V lost 6 bases, J lost 4 bases, and 9 bases stayed unmatched.

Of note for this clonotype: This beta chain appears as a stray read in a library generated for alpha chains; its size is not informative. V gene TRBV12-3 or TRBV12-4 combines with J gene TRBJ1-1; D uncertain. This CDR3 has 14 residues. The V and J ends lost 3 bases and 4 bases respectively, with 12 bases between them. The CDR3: CASSLDGRSTEAFF. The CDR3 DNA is TGTGCCAGCAGTTTGGACGGGCGGAGCACTGAAGCTTTCTTT.

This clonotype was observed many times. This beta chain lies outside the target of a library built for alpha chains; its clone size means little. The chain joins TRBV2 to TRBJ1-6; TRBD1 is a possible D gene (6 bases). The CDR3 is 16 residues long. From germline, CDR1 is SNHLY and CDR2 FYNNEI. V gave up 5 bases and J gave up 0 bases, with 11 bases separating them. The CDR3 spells CASSPQTGSYNSPLHF. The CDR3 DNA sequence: TGTGCCAGCAGTCCTCAGACAGGCTCCTATAATTCACCCCTCCACTTT.